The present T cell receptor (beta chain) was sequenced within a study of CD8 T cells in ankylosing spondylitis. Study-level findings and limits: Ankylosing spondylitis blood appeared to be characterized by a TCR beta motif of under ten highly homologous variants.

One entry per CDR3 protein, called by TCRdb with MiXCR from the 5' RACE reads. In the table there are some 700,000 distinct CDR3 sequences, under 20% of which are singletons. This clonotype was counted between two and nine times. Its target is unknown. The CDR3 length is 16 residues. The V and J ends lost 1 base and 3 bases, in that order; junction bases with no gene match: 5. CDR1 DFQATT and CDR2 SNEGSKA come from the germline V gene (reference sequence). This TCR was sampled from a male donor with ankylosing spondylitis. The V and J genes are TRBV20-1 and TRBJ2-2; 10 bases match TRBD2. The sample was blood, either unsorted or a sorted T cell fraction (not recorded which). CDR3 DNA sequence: TGCAGTGCTAGAGCTTGGACTAGCGGCCACACCGGGGAGCTGTTTTTT. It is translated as CSARAWTSGHTGELFF.